This paragraph covers one TCR beta chain sequence. CDR1 and CDR2 from the germline V gene are SQVTM and ANQGSEA. The CDR3 consists of 12 residues. Trimming took off 4 bases at V and 1 base at J, with 7 bases between the two ends. TCRdb analysed the 5' RACE reads with MiXCR anew, one entry per CDR3 protein. The sample consists of fewer than 450,000 distinct CDR3 sequences, approximately 30% of them appearing once. This sample is drawn from a study of identical twins' blood T cells. The clonotype was recovered from a woman aged 18 to 55 in good health. The chain links TRBV29-1 to TRBJ2-5; tentatively, D is TRBD1 (5 bases). Sequencing was performed on PBMCs. The CDR3 nucleotides are TGCAGCGTTGGACAGATCCAAGAGACCCAGTACTTC. Translating it yields CSVGQIQETQYF.